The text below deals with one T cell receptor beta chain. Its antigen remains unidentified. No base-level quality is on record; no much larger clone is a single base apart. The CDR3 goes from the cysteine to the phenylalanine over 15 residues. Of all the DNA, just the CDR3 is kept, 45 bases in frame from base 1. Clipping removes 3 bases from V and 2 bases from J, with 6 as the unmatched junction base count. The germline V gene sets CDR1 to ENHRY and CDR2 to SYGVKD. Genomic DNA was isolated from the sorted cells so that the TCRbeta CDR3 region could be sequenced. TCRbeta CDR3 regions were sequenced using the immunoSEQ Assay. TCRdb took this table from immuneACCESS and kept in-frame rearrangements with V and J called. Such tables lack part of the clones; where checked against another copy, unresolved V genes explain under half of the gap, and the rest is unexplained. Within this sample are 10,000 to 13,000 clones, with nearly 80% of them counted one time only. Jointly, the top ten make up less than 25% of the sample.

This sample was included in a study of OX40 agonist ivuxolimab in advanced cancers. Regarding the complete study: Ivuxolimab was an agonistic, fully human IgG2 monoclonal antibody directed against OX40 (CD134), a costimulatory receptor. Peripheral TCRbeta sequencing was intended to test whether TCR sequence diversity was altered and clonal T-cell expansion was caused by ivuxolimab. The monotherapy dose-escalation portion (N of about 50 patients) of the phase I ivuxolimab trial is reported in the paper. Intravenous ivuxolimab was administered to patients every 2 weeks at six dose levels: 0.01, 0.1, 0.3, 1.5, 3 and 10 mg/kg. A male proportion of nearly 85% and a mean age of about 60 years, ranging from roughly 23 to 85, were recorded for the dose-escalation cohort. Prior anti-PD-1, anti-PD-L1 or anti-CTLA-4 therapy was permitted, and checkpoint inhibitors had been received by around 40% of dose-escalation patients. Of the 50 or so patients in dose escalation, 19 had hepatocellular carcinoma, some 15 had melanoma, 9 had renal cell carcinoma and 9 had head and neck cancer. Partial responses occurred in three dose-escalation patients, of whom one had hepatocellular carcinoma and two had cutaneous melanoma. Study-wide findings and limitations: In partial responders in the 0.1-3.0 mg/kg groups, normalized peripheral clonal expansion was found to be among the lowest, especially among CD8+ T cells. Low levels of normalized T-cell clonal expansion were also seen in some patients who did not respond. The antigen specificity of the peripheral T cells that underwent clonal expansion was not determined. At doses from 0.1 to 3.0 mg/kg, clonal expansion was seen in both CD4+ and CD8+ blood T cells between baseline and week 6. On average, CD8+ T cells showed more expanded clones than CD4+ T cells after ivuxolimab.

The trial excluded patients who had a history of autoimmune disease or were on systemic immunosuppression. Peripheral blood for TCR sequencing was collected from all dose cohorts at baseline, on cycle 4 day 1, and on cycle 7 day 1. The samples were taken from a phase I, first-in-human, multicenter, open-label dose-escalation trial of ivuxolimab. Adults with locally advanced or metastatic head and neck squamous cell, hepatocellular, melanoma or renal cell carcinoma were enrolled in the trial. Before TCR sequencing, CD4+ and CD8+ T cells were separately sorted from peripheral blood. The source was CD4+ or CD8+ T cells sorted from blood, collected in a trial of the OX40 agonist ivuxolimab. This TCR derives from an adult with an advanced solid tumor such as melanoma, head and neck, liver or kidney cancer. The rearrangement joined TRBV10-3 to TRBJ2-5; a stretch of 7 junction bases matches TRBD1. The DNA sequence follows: TGTGCCATCAGTGACCGGGACAGAACGCAAGAGACCCAGTACTTC. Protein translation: CAISDRDRTQETQYF.